This T cell receptor beta chain was recovered during a study of beta chain features in type 1 diabetes. The investigators reverse transcribed all of the isolated RNA, so they sequenced expressed TCRB transcripts. The assay was immunoSEQ multiplex PCR, and TCRdb's table has in-frame clones only and misses some. The sample contains 150,000 to 190,000 clones, under 13% of which appear only once. Study findings and constraints: The naive, central memory and Treg TCRB repertoires looked more alike in patients than they did in healthy donors. PCR may have favored shorter templates equally in patients and controls. TCRB CDR3s were moderately but significantly shorter in Type 1 diabetes patients in all four CD4+ subsets.

Concerning this clone itself: Antigen unknown.

Isolation of CD4+ naive, central memory, regulatory and stem cell-like memory cells was achieved by sorting via CD45RO/CCR7/CD25/CD127/CD95/CD27. The CDR3 totals 14 residues. The germline V and J ends were trimmed by 5 bases and 2 bases, with 10 bases remaining between them. CDR1 is SNHLY and CDR2 is FYNNEI in the germline V gene. Sequenced material: central memory CD4+ T cells from blood. The chain combines TRBV2 with TRBJ1-5; the D gene is possibly TRBD1 (6 bases). This sequence was found in a man younger than 45 with type 1 diabetes. CDR3 region: CASSNRQGNQPQHF. The DNA of the CDR3 is TGTGCCAGCAGTAACCGACAGGGCAATCAGCCCCAGCATTTT.